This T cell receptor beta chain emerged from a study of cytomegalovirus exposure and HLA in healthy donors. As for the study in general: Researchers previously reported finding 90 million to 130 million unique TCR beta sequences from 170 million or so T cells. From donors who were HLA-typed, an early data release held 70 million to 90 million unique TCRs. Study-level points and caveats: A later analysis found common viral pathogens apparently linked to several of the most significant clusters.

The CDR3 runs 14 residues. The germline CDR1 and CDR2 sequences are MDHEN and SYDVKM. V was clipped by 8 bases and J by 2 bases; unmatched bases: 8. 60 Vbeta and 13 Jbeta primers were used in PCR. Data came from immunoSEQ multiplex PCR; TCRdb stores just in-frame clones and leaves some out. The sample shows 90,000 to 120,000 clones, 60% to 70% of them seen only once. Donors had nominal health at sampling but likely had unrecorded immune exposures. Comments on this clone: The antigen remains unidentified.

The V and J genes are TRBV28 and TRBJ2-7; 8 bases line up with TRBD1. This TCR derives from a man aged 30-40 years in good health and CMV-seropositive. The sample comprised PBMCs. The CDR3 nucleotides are TGTGCCAGCGTTAGGCAGGGGGCGGCCTACGAGCAGTACTTC. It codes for CASVRQGAAYEQYF.